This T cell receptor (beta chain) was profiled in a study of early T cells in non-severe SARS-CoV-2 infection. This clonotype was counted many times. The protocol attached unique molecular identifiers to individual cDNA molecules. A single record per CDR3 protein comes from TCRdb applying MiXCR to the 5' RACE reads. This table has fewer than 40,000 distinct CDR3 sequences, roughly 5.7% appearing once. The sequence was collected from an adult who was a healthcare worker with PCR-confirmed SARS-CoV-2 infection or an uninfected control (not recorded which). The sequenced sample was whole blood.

CDR3 nucleotide sequence: TGTGCCAGCGCCCACGGTACAGGAATCAATCAGCCCCAGCATTTT. Translating it yields CASAHGTGINQPQHF. V and J are TRBV6-6 and TRBJ1-5, with D maybe TRBD1 (5 bases). This CDR3 is 15 amino acids long. V lost 8 bases and J 3 bases, leaving 17 bases between the germline ends. Germline V gene sequence: CDR1 MNHNY, CDR2 SVGAGI (reference sequence).